This is a list of T cell receptor beta chains from one sample in a study of cytomegalovirus exposure and HLA in healthy donors. Some clones are missing from TCRdb's copy, which holds only in-frame ones; the method was immunoSEQ multiplex PCR. Of roughly 120,000 clones in the sample, about 69% were seen once. Sequenced sample: PBMCs. The receptors stem from a woman younger than 30 in good health and CMV-seronegative. Each CDR3 is given with its conserved first and last residue. A D gene is named only where the DNA matches it firmly. Not every row has a clone size; where given, it reads once, few, many or a size class.

abundance	v_gene	j_gene	d_gene	CDR3aa	CDR3nt
NA	TRBV10-3	TRBJ1-2	TRBD1	CAISGQGRDNYGYTF	TGTGCCATCAGTGGACAGGGGCGGGATAACTATGGCTACACCTTC
few	TRBV5-1	TRBJ2-1	NA	CASSLPLPSSSYNEQFF	TGCGCCAGCAGCTTGCCGTTACCATCTAGCTCCTACAATGAGCAGTTCTTC
NA	TRBV11-2	TRBJ1-3	NA	CASSDTQGYGNTIYF	TGTGCCAGCAGTGATACCCAGGGTTACGGAAACACCATATATTTT
NA	TRBV6-6	TRBJ2-7	TRBD1	CASSLVEGGNYEQYF	TGTGCCAGCAGCCTCGTGGAAGGGGGCAACTACGAGCAGTACTTC
few	TRBV5-5	TRBJ1-1	TRBD1	CASSLAGTGSTAFF	TGTGCCAGCAGCTTGGCCGGGACAGGGTCTACGGCTTTCTTT
NA	TRBV19	TRBJ2-7	NA	CASTPGLLRSYEQYF	TGTGCCAGTACTCCGGGACTGCTTCGCTCCTACGAGCAGTACTTC
NA	TRBV7-9	TRBJ1-2	TRBD1	CASSLEGGQGQGYTF	TGTGCCAGCAGCTTAGAGGGGGGACAGGGTCAAGGCTACACCTTC
NA	TRBV5-4	TRBJ2-7	TRBD1	CASSWTRGQGNHYEQYF	TGTGCCAGCAGCTGGACGAGGGGACAGGGGAACCACTACGAGCAGTACTTC
once	TRBV7-9	TRBJ1-3	NA	CASTNWGGVSGNTIYF	TGTGCCAGCACCAATTGGGGGGGGGTGTCTGGAAACACCATATATTTT
NA	TRBV19	TRBJ1-1	TRBD1	CASSIMGQGSEAFF	TGTGCCAGTAGTATAATGGGACAGGGGTCCGAAGCTTTCTTT
NA	TRBV15	TRBJ2-7	TRBD2	CATPIPTSGGCYEQYF	TGTGCCACCCCAATCCCGACTAGCGGGGGTTGCTACGAGCAGTACTTC
NA	TRBV29-1	TRBJ2-7	NA	CSVGGTEQYF	TGCAGCGTTGGGGGCACCGAGCAGTACTTC
few	TRBV6-1	TRBJ2-7	NA	CASRLDVYEQYF	TGTGCCAGCAGACTAGACGTATACGAGCAGTACTTC
NA	TRBV27	TRBJ1-1	NA	CASSIRTANTEAFF	TGTGCCAGCAGTATAAGAACAGCGAACACTGAAGCTTTCTTT
NA	TRBV5-1	TRBJ1-2	NA	CASSLTRTERDYGYTF	TGCGCCAGCAGCTTGACTAGGACAGAGAGGGACTATGGCTACACCTTC
NA	TRBV6-7	TRBJ2-1	TRBD2	CASSPGIFKAGGYNEQFF	TGTGCCAGCAGCCCTGGGATTTTTAAGGCGGGGGGGTACAATGAGCAGTTCTTC
NA	TRBV18	TRBJ1-4	NA	CASSLDITNEKLFF	TGTGCCAGCTCACTCGACATAACTAATGAAAAACTGTTTTTT
NA	TRBV19	TRBJ1-4	TRBD1	CASSPGQGPNEKLFF	TGTGCCAGTAGTCCAGGACAGGGCCCTAATGAAAAACTGTTTTTT
few	TRBV11-2	TRBJ1-6	NA	CASSLDAGRGDLNSPLHF	TGTGCCAGCAGCTTAGATGCGGGCAGGGGCGATTTAAATTCACCCCTCCACTTT
NA	TRBV5-1	TRBJ1-2	NA	CASSTGGFGYTF	TGCGCCAGCTCTACGGGGGGTTTCGGCTACACCTTC
NA	TRBV7-2	TRBJ1-5	NA	CASSFQGLGQPQHF	TGTGCCAGCAGCTTCCAGGGGCTAGGTCAGCCCCAGCATTTT
NA	TRBV7-6	TRBJ1-1	NA	CASSSLAQQGSTEAFF	TGTGCCAGCAGCTCCCTCGCCCAACAGGGAAGCACTGAAGCTTTCTTT
NA	TRBV4-1	TRBJ1-1	NA	CASSTLENTEAFF	TGCGCCAGCAGCACCCTAGAGAACACTGAAGCTTTCTTT
NA	TRBV6-5	TRBJ2-7	TRBD1	CASSQGAYEQYF	TGTGCCAGCTCTCAGGGGGCCTACGAGCAGTACTTC
NA	TRBV19	TRBJ1-1	NA	CASSLTGNTEAFF	TGTGCCAGTAGTCTCACAGGAAACACTGAAGCTTTCTTT
NA	TRBV6-4	TRBJ2-3	NA	CASSDSTSTDTQYF	TGTGCCAGCAGTGACTCGACTAGCACAGATACGCAGTATTTT
NA	TRBV5-1	TRBJ2-1	NA	CASSLVTGVNNEQFF	TGCGCCAGCAGCTTGGTTACCGGGGTTAACAATGAGCAGTTCTTC
once	TRBV28	TRBJ2-3	TRBD2	CASSFTSGSTDTQYF	TGTGCCAGCAGTTTCACTAGCGGTAGCACAGATACGCAGTATTTT
NA	TRBV19	TRBJ1-1	NA	CASSNQGLKNTEAFF	TGTGCCAGTAGTAATCAGGGGCTAAAGAACACTGAAGCTTTCTTT
NA	TRBV2	TRBJ1-5	TRBD1	CASSLGQGGSRGNQPQHF	TGTGCCAGCAGTCTAGGACAGGGCGGGTCAAGGGGCAATCAGCCCCAGCATTTT
NA	TRBV2	TRBJ2-3	TRBD1	CASRGRGIEHTDTQYF	TGTGCCAGCAGGGGCAGGGGGATAGAACACACAGATACGCAGTATTTT
NA	TRBV4-1	TRBJ2-7	NA	CASSQVSGNYEQYF	TGCGCCAGCAGCCAAGTATCGGGGAACTACGAGCAGTACTTC
NA	TRBV6-5	TRBJ2-3	NA	CASSYDGKSRTDTQYF	TGTGCCAGCAGTTACGACGGGAAGTCCCGCACAGATACGCAGTATTTT
NA	TRBV5-1	TRBJ1-6	NA	CASSGRAPIKGTTSPLHF	TGCGCCAGCAGCGGGAGGGCCCCAATTAAAGGGACAACATCACCCCTCCACTTT
NA	TRBV27	TRBJ1-2	TRBD1	CASSLGAGGGGGYTF	TGTGCCAGCAGCCTTGGGGCAGGGGGAGGCGGTGGCTACACCTTC
NA	TRBV5-8	TRBJ2-7	TRBD1	CASSLVMRTGSYEQYF	TGTGCCAGCAGCTTGGTAATGAGGACAGGGTCCTACGAGCAGTACTTC
NA	TRBV5-6	TRBJ2-2	TRBD1	CASSKAGTDLLTGELFF	TGTGCCAGCAGCAAAGCCGGGACAGACTTACTCACCGGGGAGCTGTTTTTT
NA	TRBV6-1	TRBJ2-7	TRBD1	CASSERGDRDYEQYF	TGTGCCAGCAGTGAAAGAGGGGACAGAGACTACGAGCAGTACTTC
NA	TRBV5-6	TRBJ1-5	TRBD1	CASSQPIGTGENQPQHF	TGTGCCAGCAGCCAACCGATCGGGACAGGAGAGAATCAGCCCCAGCATTTT
NA	TRBV5-6	TRBJ1-2	NA	CASSLSSYGYTF	TGTGCCAGCAGCTTGTCCAGCTATGGCTACACCTTC
NA	TRBV7-8	TRBJ1-2	NA	CASSISGPHYGYTF	TGTGCCAGCAGCATAAGCGGGCCCCACTATGGCTACACCTTC
NA	TRBV7-2	TRBJ2-7	TRBD1	CASSFVGQAYEQYF	TGTGCCAGCAGCTTCGTGGGACAGGCCTACGAGCAGTACTTC
few	TRBV29-1	TRBJ1-2	TRBD1	CSVETGGDGYGYTF	TGCAGCGTTGAAACAGGGGGCGACGGGTATGGCTACACCTTC
few	TRBV7-3	TRBJ1-1	NA	CASSLSQGNTEAFF	TGTGCCAGCAGCCTCTCACAGGGAAACACTGAAGCTTTCTTT
NA	TRBV5-1	TRBJ2-7	TRBD1	CASSLGTGAYEQYF	TGCGCCAGCAGCTTGGGGACAGGAGCCTACGAGCAGTACTTC
few	TRBV2	TRBJ2-5	NA	CASSRQETQYF	TGTGCCAGCAGCAGGCAAGAGACCCAGTACTTC
once	TRBV19	TRBJ1-6	NA	CASSIFGINNSPLHF	TGTGCCAGTAGTATATTCGGGATAAATAATTCACCCCTCCACTTT
NA	TRBV7-9	TRBJ2-5	NA	CASSQLQGGETQYF	TGTGCCAGCAGCCAACTACAGGGTGGGGAGACCCAGTACTTC
NA	TRBV5-1	TRBJ2-2	TRBD1	CASSLGRGQWTGELFF	TGCGCCAGCAGCTTGGGCAGGGGGCAGTGGACCGGGGAGCTGTTTTTT
NA	TRBV28	TRBJ2-4	NA	CASSYRANIQYF	TGTGCCAGCAGTTACAGGGCCAACATTCAGTACTTC
NA	TRBV7-9	TRBJ2-1	NA	CASSSSGINEQFF	TGTGCCAGCAGCTCCTCAGGGATAAATGAGCAGTTCTTC
few	TRBV7-9	TRBJ2-7	NA	CASSSGTSTYEQYF	TGTGCCAGCAGCTCCGGGACTTCAACCTACGAGCAGTACTTC
NA	TRBV9	TRBJ1-1	NA	CASSGGTENEAFF	TGTGCCAGCAGCGGCGGGACGGAGAATGAAGCTTTCTTT
once	TRBV27	TRBJ1-5	TRBD1	CASSLQGQGAGGAQHF	TGTGCCAGCAGTTTACAGGGACAGGGGGCTGGTGGGGCCCAGCATTTT
NA	TRBV5-4	TRBJ2-7	NA	CASSLDGGLDEQYF	TGTGCCAGCAGCTTGGACGGGGGGCTGGACGAGCAGTACTTC
NA	TRBV5-1	TRBJ1-5	TRBD1	CASSLSTGGNQPQHF	TGCGCCAGCAGCTTGTCCACAGGGGGCAATCAGCCCCAGCATTTT
few	TRBV4-1	TRBJ2-2	NA	CASSQEGTGQHGELFF	TGCGCCAGCAGCCAAGAGGGAACAGGACAACACGGGGAGCTGTTTTTT
NA	TRBV5-1	TRBJ2-2	TRBD1	CASSSRTGATGELFF	TGCGCCAGCAGCTCCAGGACAGGGGCGACCGGGGAGCTGTTTTTT
NA	TRBV2	TRBJ2-7	TRBD1	CASSRDRPSSYEQYF	TGTGCCAGCAGCCGGGACAGACCCTCCTCCTACGAGCAGTACTTC